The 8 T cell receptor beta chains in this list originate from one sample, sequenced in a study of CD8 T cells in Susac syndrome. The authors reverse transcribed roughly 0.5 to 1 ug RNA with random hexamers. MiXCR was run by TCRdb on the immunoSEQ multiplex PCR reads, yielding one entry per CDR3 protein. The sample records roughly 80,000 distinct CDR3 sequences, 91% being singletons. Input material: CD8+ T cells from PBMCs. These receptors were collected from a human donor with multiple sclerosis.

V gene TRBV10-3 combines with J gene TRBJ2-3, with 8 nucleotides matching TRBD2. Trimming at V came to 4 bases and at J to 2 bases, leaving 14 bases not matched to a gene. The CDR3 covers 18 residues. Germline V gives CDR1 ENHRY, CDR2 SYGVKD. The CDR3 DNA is TGTGCCATCAGTGGGATCGGGAAGGGAGCGGGGGACACAGATACGCAGTATTTT. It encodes CAISGIGKGAGDTDTQYF.

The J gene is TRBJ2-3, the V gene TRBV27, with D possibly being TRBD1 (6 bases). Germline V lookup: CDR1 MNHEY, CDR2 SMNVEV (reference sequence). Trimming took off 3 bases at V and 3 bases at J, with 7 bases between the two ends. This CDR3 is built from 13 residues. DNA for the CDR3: TGTGCCAGCAGTTTCCAGGGGACAGATACGCAGTATTTT. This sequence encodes CASSFQGTDTQYF.

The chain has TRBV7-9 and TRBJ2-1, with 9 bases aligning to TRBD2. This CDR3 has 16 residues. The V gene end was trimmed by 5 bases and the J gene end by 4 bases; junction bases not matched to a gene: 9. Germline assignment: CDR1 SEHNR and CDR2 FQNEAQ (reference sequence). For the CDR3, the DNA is TGTGCCAGCAGCCTCGAGGGAGCGGGGGGATACAATGAGCAGTTCTTC. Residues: CASSLEGAGGYNEQFF.

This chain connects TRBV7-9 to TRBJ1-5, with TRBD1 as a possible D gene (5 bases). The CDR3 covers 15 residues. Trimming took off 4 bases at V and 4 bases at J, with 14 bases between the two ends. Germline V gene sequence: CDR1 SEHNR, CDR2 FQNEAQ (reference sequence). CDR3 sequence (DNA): TGTGCCAGCAGCTCCGAACAGGCTCCAAATCAGCCCCAGCATTTT. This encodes CASSSEQAPNQPQHF.

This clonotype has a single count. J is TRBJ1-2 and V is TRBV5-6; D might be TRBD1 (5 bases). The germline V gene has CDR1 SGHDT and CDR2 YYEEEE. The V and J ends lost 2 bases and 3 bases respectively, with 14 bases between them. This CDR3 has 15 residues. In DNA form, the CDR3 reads TGTGCCAGCAGCTTTCCCCCAGGGCTGGACTATGGCTACACCTTC. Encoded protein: CASSFPPGLDYGYTF.

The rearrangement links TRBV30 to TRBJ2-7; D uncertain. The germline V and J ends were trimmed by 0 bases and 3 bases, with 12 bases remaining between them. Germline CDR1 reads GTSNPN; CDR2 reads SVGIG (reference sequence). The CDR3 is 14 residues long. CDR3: CAWSVGVGNYEQYF. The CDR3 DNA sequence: TGTGCCTGGAGTGTTGGGGTAGGGAACTACGAGCAGTACTTC.

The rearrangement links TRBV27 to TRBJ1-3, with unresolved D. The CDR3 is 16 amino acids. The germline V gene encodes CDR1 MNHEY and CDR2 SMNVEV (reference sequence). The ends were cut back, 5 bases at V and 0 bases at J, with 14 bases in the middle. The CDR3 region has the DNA TGTGCCAGCAGTATCGTGACACCGGTCTCTGGAAACACCATATATTTT. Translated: CASSIVTPVSGNTIYF.

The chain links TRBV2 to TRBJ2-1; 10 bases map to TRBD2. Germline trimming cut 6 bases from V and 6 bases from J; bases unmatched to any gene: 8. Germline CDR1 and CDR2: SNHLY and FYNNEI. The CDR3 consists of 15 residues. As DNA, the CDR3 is TGTGCCAGCAGCAAGCTAGCGGGAGCTCTCAATGAGCAGTTCTTC. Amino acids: CASSKLAGALNEQFF. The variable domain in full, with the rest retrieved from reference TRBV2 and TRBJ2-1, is EPEVTQTPSHQVTQMGQEVILRCVPISNHLYFYWYRQILGQKVEFLVSFYNNEISEKSEIFDDQFSVERPDGSNFTLKIRSTKLEDSAMYFCASSKLAGALNEQFFGPGTRLTVL.